The 18 T cell receptor beta chains reported below all come from one sample, sequenced in a study of blood T cell repertoires in COVID-19. TCRdb's table, derived via immunoSEQ multiplex PCR, lists solely in-frame clones and lacks some. Altogether around 160,000 clones are present, about 81% being singletons, with the ten largest covering approximately 11%. Sequencing input: peripheral blood. The origin of the receptors is a human donor in a cohort sampled during active COVID-19.

J is TRBJ1-5 and V is TRBV27; 8 nucleotides line up with TRBD1. J lost 3 bases, V lost 6 bases, and 7 bases had no gene match. From germline, CDR1 is MNHEY and CDR2 SMNVEV (reference sequence). This CDR3 region has 15 residues. The CDR3 loop is CASRKTGADNQPQHF. Here the CDR3 DNA reads TGTGCCAGCAGAAAGACAGGGGCGGACAATCAGCCCCAGCATTTT.

The chain uses TRBV28 and TRBJ1-1, with 7 positions matching TRBD1. CDR1 and CDR2 from the germline V gene are MDHEN and SYDVKM. The V and J ends lost 4 bases and 4 bases, in that order; junction bases with no gene match: 12. The CDR3 contains 16 residues. The chain's CDR3 is CASSYPTTTGATEAFF. In DNA form, the CDR3 reads TGTGCCAGCAGTTACCCTACTACTACAGGGGCCACTGAAGCTTTCTTT. Variable domain in full (rest from reference TRBV28 and TRBJ1-1): DVKVTQSSRYLVKRTGEKVFLECVQDMDHENMFWYRQDPGLGLRLIYFSYDVKMKEKGDIPEGYSVSREKKERFSLILESASTNQTSMYLCASSYPTTTGATEAFFGQGTRLTVV.

The chain links TRBV18 to TRBJ2-5, with D unresolved. From germline, CDR1 is KGHSH and CDR2 LQKENI. The CDR3 sequence is 13 residues long. V was pared by 4 bases and J by 1 base, with 7 bases between. The CDR3 reads CASSRDIQETQYF. As DNA, the CDR3 is TGTGCCAGCTCACGCGACATCCAAGAGACCCAGTACTTC.

This clone was seen only once. This chain's CDR3 is CASSHIIGGRTYEQYF. The CDR3 coding sequence is TGCGCCAGCAGCCACATTATCGGGGGGCGGACCTACGAGCAGTACTTC. This rearrangement joins TRBV10-2 to TRBJ2-7, with D perhaps TRBD2 (7 bases). This CDR3 is 16 amino acids long. Germline V gene sequence: CDR1 WSHSY, CDR2 SAAADI. V was trimmed by 6 bases and J by 2 bases, leaving 20 bases between them.

This rearrangement joins TRBV10-2 to TRBJ2-7; 12 bases agree with TRBD2. Germline-derived CDR1 and CDR2 are WSHSY and SAAADI. CDR3 length: 15 amino acids. J gave up 3 bases and V 8 bases, and 8 bases lay outside the gene matches. The CDR3 bases are TGCGCCAGCGAGCCCTCTAGCGGGAGGGACTACGAGCAGTACTTC. Translation gives CASEPSSGRDYEQYF.

This clone was detected only once. The chain couples TRBV4-3 to TRBJ2-1; the match to TRBD2 covers 8 bases. V shed 0 bases and J 2 bases; nucleotides not matched to a gene: 0. This CDR3 has 15 amino acids. Germline V CDR1 and CDR2: LGHNA, YSLEER. The DNA for the CDR3 is TGCGCCAGCAGCCAAGAGGGACTAGCCTACAATGAGCAGTTCTTC. This sequence encodes CASSQEGLAYNEQFF.

This chain uses TRBV10-2 with TRBJ1-5, with D tentatively TRBD1 (6 bases). Germline loops: CDR1 WSHSY, CDR2 SAAADI. V was cut by 3 bases and J by 3 bases, with 15 bases left in between. The CDR3 runs 16 residues. This CDR3 reads CASSDWEQGNNQPQHF. CDR3 bases: TGCGCCAGCAGTGATTGGGAACAGGGAAACAATCAGCCCCAGCATTTT.

The chain has TRBV7-2 and TRBJ1-2, with D perhaps matching TRBD1 (6 bases). This CDR3 region has 15 residues. V shed 2 bases and J shed 8 bases, with 18 bases lying between them. CDR1 SGHTA and CDR2 FQGNSA come from the germline V gene. DNA for the CDR3: TGTGCCAGCAGCTTATCTAGACAGGCTGTGGGCGGCTACACCTTC. Translated, it gives CASSLSRQAVGGYTF.

This chain joins TRBV28 and TRBJ2-7; 12 bases align to TRBD2. The CDR3 length is 16 residues. Germline V gene sequence: CDR1 MDHEN, CDR2 SYDVKM. Trimming cost V 6 bases and J 0 bases; bases outside gene matches: 6. CDR3 nucleotides: TGTGCCAGCAGAACCGGGACTAGCGGGCGCTCCTACGAGCAGTACTTC. This sequence encodes CASRTGTSGRSYEQYF.

The chain couples TRBV28 to TRBJ1-1; no clear D. The CDR3 totals 12 residues. The germline V gene has CDR1 MDHEN and CDR2 SYDVKM. V gave up 2 bases and J gave up 9 bases, with 10 bases separating them. In nucleotides, the CDR3 is TGTGCCAGCAGTTTACAGGCTTCTCAAGCTTTCTTT. This encodes CASSLQASQAFF.

This clone was seen more than once but under ten times. The chain is built from TRBV3-1 (or the pseudogene TRBV3-2) and TRBJ2-1; D unresolved. This CDR3 spans 19 amino acids. Looked up from germline, CDR1 is LGHDT and CDR2 is YNNKEL (reference sequence). Between the trimmed V and J ends, which lost 0 bases and 5 bases, there was a span of 23 bases. The CDR3 DNA sequence: TGTGCCAGCAGCCAAGAAGCCCGAAGATCGTCCGGTAGAGACAATGAGCAGTTCTTC. This encodes CASSQEARRSSGRDNEQFF.

V and J are TRBV11-2 and TRBJ2-7, with TRBD1 matching 8 bases. This CDR3 region has 14 residues. The junction had 3 bases not matched to a gene; V was cut back by 2 bases and J by 3 bases. From germline, CDR1 is SGHAT and CDR2 FQNNGV. The CDR3 sequence: CASSLQGAGYEQYF. The CDR3 DNA reads TGTGCCAGCAGCTTACAGGGGGCGGGCTACGAGCAGTACTTC.

The chain joins TRBV29-1 to TRBJ2-4; a possible D gene is TRBD1 (7 bases). Trimming took 4 bases from V and 7 from J, leaving 14 bases between them. There are 13 residues in the CDR3. CDR1 is SQVTM and CDR2 is ANQGSEA in the germline V gene. The CDR3 loop reads CSVGQGDSNIQYF. As DNA, the CDR3 is TGCAGCGTTGGGCAGGGGGACTCGAACATTCAGTACTTC.

V usage is TRBV7-2 and J usage is TRBJ2-7, with a tentative D call TRBD2 (6 bases). The germline V and J ends were trimmed by 5 bases and 3 bases, with 8 bases remaining between them. In germline, CDR1 is SGHTA, CDR2 FQGNSA. The CDR3 extends over 12 amino acids. The CDR3: CASSTGLYEQYF. The CDR3 DNA follows: TGTGCCAGCAGCACGGGACTCTACGAGCAGTACTTC.

This clone was recorded only once. The chain is built from TRBV6-5 and TRBJ2-7, with 7 bases aligning to TRBD2. The V and J ends lost 5 bases and 5 bases, in that order; junction bases with no gene match: 6. Germline V gives CDR1 MNHEY, CDR2 SVGAGI. This CDR3 is 13 amino acids long. The CDR3 nucleotides are TGTGCCAGCAGTCCGCGGGAGTTCAACGAGCAGTACTTC. Amino acid sequence: CASSPREFNEQYF.

V usage is TRBV6-5 and J usage is TRBJ2-1, with a weak D call TRBD1 (6 bases). The germline gives CDR1 MNHEY, CDR2 SVGAGI. CDR3 length: 12 residues. The germline V and J ends were trimmed by 6 bases and 8 bases, with 11 bases remaining between them. This CDR3 reads CASRDSLHEQFF. The CDR3 nucleotides are TGTGCCAGCAGGGACAGTCTCCATGAGCAGTTCTTC.

The V call is TRBV9, the J call TRBJ2-5; 12 bases fit TRBD2. There are 14 residues in the CDR3. Germline loops: CDR1 SGDLS, CDR2 YYNGEE. V shed 1 base and J 6 bases; nucleotides not matched to a gene: 1. The CDR3 region is CASSVTSGGQTQYF. The CDR3 DNA follows: TGTGCCAGCAGCGTAACTAGCGGGGGGCAGACCCAGTACTTC.

The gene calls are TRBV20-1 and TRBJ2-7; tentatively, D is TRBD1 (5 bases). This CDR3 has 10 amino acids. Germline CDR1 DFQATT, CDR2 SNEGSKA (reference sequence). V shed 6 bases and J shed 7 bases, with 10 bases lying between them. CDR3 coding DNA: TGCAGTGCCTTAGGGGTTGAGCAGTACTTC. Amino acids: CSALGVEQYF.